Listed below are T cell receptor beta chains from one sample, sequenced in a study of PD-1 blockade in classical Hodgkin lymphoma. The repertoire was sequenced with immunoSEQ multiplex PCR; TCRdb's copy has only in-frame clones and lacks some. The sample includes 10,000 to 15,000 clones, roughly 80% seen only once; the top ten take around 22%. The material was CD8+ T cells from blood, obtained at baseline. These receptors came from a human donor with classical Hodgkin lymphoma. CDR3s include the opening cysteine and the closing phenylalanine or tryptophan. Fields, in order: J gene, V gene, D gene, clone size, CDR3 protein, CDR3 DNA. The D gene is left open where the match is weak. Clone size appears in some rows only: once, few, many, or a class for an expanded clone.

>TRBJ2-5|TRBV7-9|.|.
CASSLDQGPGEQYF
TGTGCCAGCAGCCTCGATCAGGGGCCTGGGGAGCAGTACTTC
>TRBJ1-6|TRBV13|.|.
CASSLGLGVSSNSPLHF
TGTGCCAGCAGCTTAGGTTTAGGGGTCTCGTCCAATTCACCCCTCCACTTT
>TRBJ2-5|TRBV19|TRBD2|.
CASSIFSSGGQETQYF
TGTGCCAGTAGTATATTCTCTAGCGGGGGTCAGGAGACCCAGTACTTC
>TRBJ2-7|TRBV21-1|.|few
CAGGAVETYEQYF
TGTGCCGGGGGTGCCGTGGAGACCTACGAGCAGTACTTC
>TRBJ2-1|TRBV6-5|TRBD2|.
CASSYGLANDEQFF
TGTGCCAGCAGTTATGGACTAGCGAACGATGAGCAGTTCTTC
>TRBJ1-1|TRBV7-9|.|.
CASSLQAEAFF
TGTGCCAGCAGCCTACAAGCTGAAGCTTTCTTT
>TRBJ2-3|TRBV7-9|.|.
CASSPLSEGVITDTQYF
TGTGCCAGCAGCCCGTTGAGTGAGGGGGTCATCACAGATACGCAGTATTTT
>TRBJ1-5|TRBV6-1|.|few
CASSRSGSNQPQHF
TGTGCCAGCAGCAGGTCCGGTAGCAATCAGCCCCAGCATTTT
>TRBJ1-5|TRBV27|.|.
CARPQGSHNQPQHF
TGTGCCAGGCCCCAGGGGTCCCACAATCAGCCCCAGCATTTT
>TRBJ1-1|TRBV5-6|.|.
CASSSGQAFVMNTEAFF
TGTGCCAGCAGCTCGGGACAAGCATTTGTTATGAACACTGAAGCTTTCTTT
>TRBJ2-7|TRBV10-3|.|.
CAISGGTVSYEQYF
TGTGCCATCAGCGGGGGGACAGTCTCCTACGAGCAGTACTTC
>TRBJ1-5|TRBV29-1|.|.
CSVVGRNQPQHF
TGCAGCGTTGTCGGACGAAATCAGCCCCAGCATTTT
>TRBJ2-4|TRBV7-9|.|.
CASSLGSNIQYF
TGTGCCAGCAGCCTGGGTTCGAACATTCAGTACTTC
>TRBJ1-1|TRBV5-3|.|.
CAETEGNTEAFF
TGTGCCGAAACGGAGGGGAACACTGAAGCTTTCTTT
>TRBJ1-2|TRBV5-6|.|.
CASSLWGGRGYTF
TGTGCCAGCAGCTTGTGGGGGGGCCGGGGCTACACCTTC
>TRBJ2-1|TRBV7-2|TRBD2|.
CASSTSGGNLYNEQFF
TGTGCCAGCAGCACTAGCGGGGGTAACCTATACAATGAGCAGTTCTTC
>TRBJ1-2|TRBV2|.|.
CASSDPQGANYGYTF
TGTGCCAGCAGTGACCCCCAGGGAGCTAACTATGGCTACACCTTC
>TRBJ1-1|TRBV19|.|.
CASNYRGGSGAVEAFF
TGTGCCAGTAATTATCGGGGGGGTTCGGGGGCCGTTGAAGCTTTCTTT
>TRBJ2-7|TRBV7-7|.|.
CASSERVSYEQYF
TGTGCCAGCAGCGAAAGGGTCTCCTACGAGCAGTACTTC
>TRBJ1-6|TRBV27|TRBD1|.
CASSLQGGNSPLHF
TGTGCCAGCAGTTTACAGGGGGGTAATTCACCCCTCCACTTT
>TRBJ1-3|TRBV7-8|.|once
CASSPQGNTIYF
TGTGCCAGCAGCCCCCAAGGAAACACCATATATTTT
>TRBJ2-1|TRBV11-2|.|.
CASSLVFGYNEQFF
TGTGCCAGCAGCTTAGTATTTGGCTACAATGAGCAGTTCTTC
>TRBJ2-7|TRBV5-8|.|.
CASSPALGQNNEQYF
TGTGCCAGCAGCCCCGCTCTAGGACAGAACAACGAGCAGTACTTC
>TRBJ1-1|TRBV7-9|.|.
CASGFGERNTEAFF
TGTGCCAGCGGATTTGGGGAAAGAAACACTGAAGCTTTCTTT
>TRBJ1-5|TRBV19|.|large
CASRPLVGSNQPQHF
TGTGCCAGTAGGCCCCTCGTGGGGTCCAATCAGCCCCAGCATTTT
>TRBJ1-6|TRBV19|.|few
CASKQGNSPLHF
TGTGCCAGCAAACAGGGAAATTCACCCCTCCACTTT
>TRBJ1-5|TRBV2|.|.
CASSERAVSQPQHF
TGTGCCAGCAGTGAACGAGCAGTCAGTCAGCCCCAGCATTTT
>TRBJ2-4|TRBV6-5|.|once
CASRPREGAKNIQYF
TGTGCCAGCAGGCCAAGGGAAGGGGCCAAAAACATTCAGTACTTC
>TRBJ1-4|TRBV15|.|.
CATSRAKDSNEKLFF
TGTGCCACCAGCAGAGCAAAGGACAGCAATGAAAAACTGTTTTTT
>TRBJ2-1|TRBV25-1|.|.
CATRGGNEQFF
TGTGCCACCCGAGGGGGCAATGAGCAGTTCTTC
>TRBJ1-2|TRBV5-6|.|.
CASSSFSGYYGYTF
TGTGCCAGCAGCAGTTTTTCGGGGTACTATGGCTACACCTTC
>TRBJ2-1|TRBV7-8|.|.
CASSTRPYNEQFF
TGTGCCAGCAGCACCCGACCGTACAATGAGCAGTTCTTC
>TRBJ2-7|TRBV4-3|.|.
CASSQDFSRSSYEQYF
TGCGCCAGCAGCCAAGATTTCAGCCGGAGCTCCTACGAGCAGTACTTC
>TRBJ2-2|TRBV7-9|.|.
CASSDPTRQNTGELFF
TGTGCCAGCAGCGATCCTACCCGGCAGAACACCGGGGAGCTGTTTTTT
>TRBJ1-2|TRBV4-1|.|few
CASSQEGTNGYTF
TGCGCCAGCAGCCAAGAAGGTACGAATGGCTACACCTTC
>TRBJ1-1|TRBV28|TRBD1|.
CASENPTGSWGTEAFF
TGTGCCTCCGAAAACCCGACAGGGTCCTGGGGGACTGAAGCTTTCTTT
>TRBJ2-7|TRBV7-2|TRBD1|.
CASSPGQGYEQYF
TGTGCCAGCAGCCCCGGACAGGGCTACGAGCAGTACTTC
>TRBJ1-4|TRBV30|.|.
CAWRQAATNEKLFF
TGTGCCTGGAGACAGGCCGCAACTAATGAAAAACTGTTTTTT
>TRBJ2-7|TRBV9|.|.
CASSKWGESYEQYF
TGTGCCAGCAGCAAGTGGGGGGAGAGCTACGAGCAGTACTTC
>TRBJ2-5|TRBV9|TRBD1|.
CASSDGTDQETQYF
TGTGCCAGCAGTGATGGGACAGACCAAGAGACCCAGTACTTC
>TRBJ2-1|TRBV9|.|.
CASSVVYNEQFF
TGTGCCAGCAGCGTAGTCTACAATGAGCAGTTCTTC
>TRBJ1-4|TRBV28|TRBD1|.
CASSLSGQNPTNEKLFF
TGTGCCAGCAGTTTATCGGGACAGAACCCAACTAATGAAAAACTGTTTTTT
>TRBJ1-5|TRBV7-6|TRBD1|.
CASSSGTGAINQPQHF
TGTGCCAGCAGCTCGGGGACAGGGGCTATCAATCAGCCCCAGCATTTT
>TRBJ2-7|TRBV7-9|TRBD1|once
CASSPQTGRNEQYF
TGTGCCAGCAGCCCACAGACAGGGCGCAACGAGCAGTACTTC
>TRBJ2-3|TRBV30|.|.
CAWSVSIRGTDTQYF
TGTGCCTGGAGTGTCAGCATCCGTGGCACAGATACGCAGTATTTT
>TRBJ2-7|TRBV10-2|TRBD2|.
CASSALSGGGFYEQYF
TGCGCCAGCAGCGCACTTAGCGGGGGGGGGTTCTACGAGCAGTACTTC
>TRBJ1-1|TRBV11-2|.|.
CASSPMRFTEAFF
TGTGCCAGCAGCCCGATGAGGTTCACTGAAGCTTTCTTT
>TRBJ1-1|TRBV6-1|.|.
CASILTATNGAFF
TGTGCCAGCATATTGACAGCCACAAATGGAGCTTTCTTT
>TRBJ2-2|TRBV12-5|TRBD1|.
CASGLVQGHTGELFF
TGTGCTAGTGGTTTGGTACAGGGGCACACCGGGGAGCTGTTTTTT
>TRBJ1-1|TRBV4-1|.|.
CASNTRDLNTEAFF
TGCGCCAGCAACACCAGGGACCTGAACACTGAAGCTTTCTTT
>TRBJ2-7|TRBV6-5|.|.
CASSPKLAGLYEQYF
TGTGCCAGCAGCCCCAAGCTGGCAGGGCTCTACGAGCAGTACTTC
>TRBJ1-4|TRBV5-1|.|.
CASSPGSCRHEKLFF
TGCGCCAGCAGCCCTGGGTCCTGCCGACATGAAAAACTGTTTTTT
>TRBJ2-4|TRBV7-9|TRBD2|.
CASSSGGQRLRAKNIQYF
TGTGCCAGCAGCTCGGGAGGTCAGAGGTTACGAGCCAAAAACATTCAGTACTTC
>TRBJ1-2|TRBV6-5|TRBD1|few
CASSEQGAMDGYTF
TGTGCCAGCAGCGAACAGGGGGCCATGGATGGCTACACCTTC
>TRBJ2-7|TRBV7-9|TRBD1|.
CASSLGQSAYEQYF
TGTGCCAGCAGCTTGGGACAGTCAGCCTACGAGCAGTACTTC
>TRBJ2-7|TRBV4-3|.|.
CASSQDTVPYQQYF
TGCGCCAGCAGCCAAGATACAGTCCCCTACCAGCAGTACTTC
>TRBJ1-1|TRBV11-2|TRBD1|few
CASSLGLGQEAFF
TGTGCCAGCAGCTTAGGGTTGGGACAGGAAGCTTTCTTT
>TRBJ2-3|TRBV6-5|.|.
CASSYSGPDTQYF
TGTGCCAGCAGTTACTCAGGGCCGGATACGCAGTATTTT
>TRBJ2-1|TRBV6-5|TRBD2|.
CASSYRTSGGYEQFF
TGTGCCAGCAGTTACCGGACTAGCGGGGGGTATGAGCAGTTCTTC